Shown below are 28 T cell receptor beta chains from a single sample sequenced in a study of cytomegalovirus exposure and HLA in healthy donors. PCR used 60 Vbeta primers and 13 Jbeta primers. Repertoires were generated with immunoSEQ multiplex PCR, while TCRdb's copy carries only in-frame clones and drops some. The sample contains 130,000 to 150,000 clones, over 75% of which appear only once. The source material was PBMCs. These receptors were collected from a woman aged 30 to 39 in good health and CMV-seronegative.

The V call is TRBV18, the J call TRBJ1-2; D is uncertain. V lost 2 bases and J 3 bases, leaving 7 bases between the germline ends. The CDR3 contains 13 residues. CDR1 is KGHSH and CDR2 is LQKENI in the germline V gene. The chain's CDR3 is CASSPSGDYGYTF. The CDR3 nucleotides read TGTGCCAGCTCACCAAGCGGTGACTATGGCTACACCTTC.

The count of this clone is one. J is TRBJ2-5 and V is TRBV7-6; 7 bases match TRBD1. Germline-derived CDR1 and CDR2 are SGHVS and FNYEAQ. V dropped 5 bases and J dropped 2; count of bases not matched to a gene: 8. The CDR3 sequence is 15 residues long. The CDR3 is CASSAYRGGQETQYF. The CDR3 DNA is TGTGCCAGCAGCGCCTACAGGGGTGGGCAAGAGACCCAGTACTTC.

The chain employs TRBV28 and TRBJ1-2, with 7 positions matching TRBD1. The germline CDR1 and CDR2 sequences are MDHEN and SYDVKM. J lost 0 bases, V lost 5 bases, and 9 bases had no gene match. The CDR3 extends over 16 amino acids. CDR3 DNA: TGTGCCAGCAGTCCCTCCGACAGGGTCACTAACTATGGCTACACCTTC. It yields the protein CASSPSDRVTNYGYTF.

This clone was counted only a few times. Mismatch with germline at one junction end may stem from a read error. J is TRBJ1-3 and V is TRBV5-4, with TRBD1 matching over 9 bases. Germline V gives CDR1 SGHNT, CDR2 YYREEE (reference sequence). The CDR3 sequence is 14 residues long. CDR3 sequence: CASSLIGSGQGTNF. DNA of the CDR3: TGTGCCAGCAGCTTGATTGGATCGGGACAGGGAACCAATTTT.

The chain joins TRBV27 to TRBJ2-4; 8 bases fit TRBD2. The CDR3 loop spans 13 amino acids. Germline assignment: CDR1 MNHEY and CDR2 SMNVEV (reference sequence). V trimming: 7 bases; J trimming: 7 bases; junction bases outside the gene matches: 6. CDR3 residues: CASMSREENIQYF. CDR3 DNA sequence: TGTGCCAGCATGTCGCGGGAGGAGAACATTCAGTACTTC.

The CDR3 bases are TGCGCCAGCAGTGAGTCCTCCGAGAAGAGGGGGAAATCCGGCAATGAGCAGTTCTTC. Translating gives CASSESSEKRGKSGNEQFF. The chain couples TRBV10-1 to TRBJ2-1, with D maybe TRBD1 (6 bases). With 0 bases removed from V and 6 bases from J, the gap between germline ends came to 24 bases. The CDR3 runs 19 residues. Germline CDR1 is WNHNN and CDR2 is SYGVQD (reference sequence).

The chain joins TRBV6-5 to TRBJ1-4; 9 bases fit TRBD1. Germline V gene data show CDR1 as MNHEY and CDR2 as SVGAGI. The ends lost 0 bases at V and 4 bases at J; junction bases unmatched: 0. The CDR3 runs to 15 residues. This chain's CDR3 is CASSYSGQGNEKLFF. The CDR3 bases are TGTGCCAGCAGTTACTCGGGACAGGGTAATGAAAAACTGTTTTTT.

This chain joins TRBV6-5 and TRBJ1-4; tentative D call: TRBD1 (5 bases). The CDR3 runs to 15 residues. Germline CDR1 is MNHEY and CDR2 is SVGAGI. V lost 2 bases, J lost 8 bases, and 15 bases lay in between. CDR3 sequence reads: CASSYGQGLWEKLFF. In nucleotides, the CDR3 is TGTGCCAGCAGTTACGGTCAGGGCCTTTGGGAAAAACTGTTTTTT.

This clone appeared a single time. The chain links TRBV5-6 to TRBJ2-7, with a possible D match to TRBD1 (6 bases). Per germline, CDR1 SGHDT and CDR2 YYEEEE. Trimming took 2 bases from V and 3 from J, leaving 9 bases between them. This CDR3 spans 13 amino acids. The CDR3 DNA reads as TGTGCCAGCAGCTTCAGGGGTCTCTACGAGCAGTACTTC. It is translated as CASSFRGLYEQYF.

The chain carries TRBV5-4 and TRBJ2-5, with 7 bases identical to TRBD2. The CDR3 is 15 residues long. The V gene's germline CDR1 is SGHNT and CDR2 YYREEE (reference sequence). V shed 3 bases and J 5 bases; nucleotides not matched to a gene: 10. The CDR3 region is CASSSRGWGGETQYF. The CDR3, as DNA: TGTGCCAGCAGCTCCAGAGGGTGGGGAGGGGAGACCCAGTACTTC.

The chain couples TRBV30 to TRBJ1-1, with 8 bases aligning to TRBD1. Trimming removed 1 base from V and 3 bases from J; junction bases left unmatched: 4. From germline, CDR1 is GTSNPN and CDR2 SVGIG (reference sequence). The CDR3 spans 14 residues. For the CDR3, the DNA is TGTGCCTGGAGTGGAGACAGGGGAGACACTGAAGCTTTCTTT. Amino acids: CAWSGDRGDTEAFF.

The rearrangement uses TRBV28 and TRBJ2-1, with 8 nucleotides matching TRBD2. The CDR3 consists of 16 residues. The germline gives CDR1 MDHEN, CDR2 SYDVKM. Losses at the gene ends were 3 bases for V and 8 bases for J; bases not matched to a gene: 12. In nucleotides, the CDR3 is TGTGCCAGCAGTTTTCCAACTAGCGGAGTGGGTGATGAGCAGTTCTTC. Protein sequence: CASSFPTSGVGDEQFF. Based on the CDR3 plus reference TRBV28 and TRBJ2-1, the full variable domain is DVKVTQSSRYLVKRTGEKVFLECVQDMDHENMFWYRQDPGLGLRLIYFSYDVKMKEKGDIPEGYSVSREKKERFSLILESASTNQTSMYLCASSFPTSGVGDEQFFGPGTRLTVL.

The chain employs TRBV6-6 and TRBJ2-7, with 15 bases fitting TRBD2. Trimming removed 5 bases from V and 3 bases from J; junction bases left unmatched: 5. The CDR3 is made up of 16 amino acids. Germline V CDR1 and CDR2: MNHNY, SVGAGI (reference sequence). The CDR3 spells CASSPGLAGGSYEQYF. DNA for the CDR3: TGTGCCAGCAGTCCCGGACTAGCGGGAGGGAGCTACGAGCAGTACTTC.

The chain joins TRBV27 to TRBJ2-3, with TRBD2 matching over 8 bases. Germline V lookup: CDR1 MNHEY, CDR2 SMNVEV (reference sequence). Trimming took 4 bases from V and 3 from J; bases not matched to a gene: 6. The CDR3 is 15 residues long. This CDR3 reads CASSSSGGPTDTQYF. CDR3 nucleotides: TGTGCCAGCAGTTCGTCGGGAGGGCCAACAGATACGCAGTATTTT.

V usage is TRBV27 and J usage is TRBJ2-7, with D tentatively TRBD2 (6 bases). Germline CDR1 and CDR2: MNHEY and SMNVEV (reference sequence). The CDR3 extends over 14 amino acids. V shed 8 bases and J shed 6 bases, with 20 bases lying between them. Here the CDR3 reads CASQPDYGGLEQYF. The CDR3, as DNA: TGTGCCAGCCAACCTGATTACGGGGGTCTCGAGCAGTACTTC.

The genes are TRBV27 and TRBJ2-7; D is possibly TRBD1 (5 bases). CDR3 length: 14 residues. Trimming removed 5 bases from V and 1 base from J, with 12 bases in between. Germline lookup yields CDR1 MNHEY and CDR2 SMNVEV (reference sequence). The CDR3 sequence: CASSRKTESYEQYF. DNA for the CDR3: TGTGCCAGCAGTCGAAAGACAGAGTCCTACGAGCAGTACTTC.

This clone was counted a few times. The rearrangement uses TRBV7-9 and TRBJ1-1; weak D call: TRBD1 (6 bases). Trimming shortened V by 5 bases and J by 0 bases, and 13 bases separated the two germline ends. This CDR3 has 15 residues. Germline V gene data show CDR1 as SEHNR and CDR2 as FQNEAQ (reference sequence). The CDR3 bases are TGTGCCAGCAGCGTACAGGGTGTGGTGAACACTGAAGCTTTCTTT. This gives the protein CASSVQGVVNTEAFF.

In this sample, this clone turned up a few times. This chain links TRBV10-2 with TRBJ2-7, with D possibly matching TRBD1 (5 bases). The V end was cut by 0 bases, the J end by 3 bases, with 9 bases between. CDR1 WSHSY and CDR2 SAAADI come from the germline V gene. This CDR3 has 14 amino acids. The CDR3: CASSESIGVYEQYF. CDR3 coding DNA: TGCGCCAGCAGTGAGTCGATAGGGGTCTACGAGCAGTACTTC.

The CDR3: CASSSPRADSGNTIYF. For the CDR3, the DNA is TGTGCCAGCAGCTCCCCCAGGGCAGACTCTGGAAACACCATATATTTT. This chain links TRBV5-4 with TRBJ1-3; perhaps TRBD1 as D (5 bases). V was shortened by 3 bases and J by 0 bases, with 13 bases between the two germline ends. The CDR3 sequence is 16 residues long. Germline values: CDR1 SGHNT, CDR2 YYREEE (reference sequence).

This clone was observed a handful of times. The V and J genes are TRBV10-2 and TRBJ1-5; the match to TRBD1 covers 9 bases. This CDR3 comprises 15 residues. The V segment lost 7 bases and the J segment 1 base; nucleotides outside the gene matches: 5. Germline CDR1 is WSHSY and CDR2 is SAAADI. The CDR3 loop reads CASKTGGESNQPQHF. In DNA, the CDR3 is TGCGCCAGCAAAACAGGGGGCGAGAGCAATCAGCCCCAGCATTTT.

This clone has just a few counts. The chain recombines TRBV6-1 with TRBJ2-7; a weak D match, TRBD2 (6 bases). CDR3 length: 13 residues. Trimming removed 5 bases at V and 0 bases at J, with 8 bases between. Germline V gives CDR1 MNHNS, CDR2 SASEGT. CDR3 DNA: TGTGCCAGCAGTTCGGACTACTCCTACGAGCAGTACTTC. Translation: CASSSDYSYEQYF.

A few counts support this clone. V and J are TRBV7-2 and TRBJ1-2; 8 bases agree with TRBD1. From germline, CDR1 is SGHTA and CDR2 FQGNSA. After removal of 4 bases from V and 8 bases from J, the junction contained 6 bases not matched to a gene. The CDR3 is 13 residues long. The CDR3 sequence: CASSYAGGLGYTF. CDR3 DNA: TGTGCCAGCAGCTATGCAGGGGGCCTAGGCTACACCTTC. The entire variable domain, with the rest obtained from reference TRBV7-2 and TRBJ1-2, is as follows: GAGVSQSPSNKVTEKGKDVELRCDPISGHTALYWYRQSLGQGLEFLIYFQGNSAPDKSGLPSDRFSAERTGGSVSTLTIQRTQQEDSAVYLCASSYAGGLGYTFGSGTRLTVV.

The chain is built from TRBV5-1 and TRBJ2-5; a weak D match, TRBD2 (6 bases). TRBJ2-7 matches the DNA end more closely, so the J call is doubtful. The CDR3 is 16 residues long. The germline CDR1 and CDR2 sequences are SGHRS and YFSETQ. DNA for the CDR3: TGCGCCAGCAGCTTGGCAGCCGGGGGTGGAAGCTCCGAGCAGTACTTC. Its protein product is CASSLAAGGGSSEQYF.

This clone appeared a single time. The junction departs from germline at one end; a sequencing error may be responsible. Other DNA sequences in this specimen translate into the identical CDR3. The V gene is TRBV15, the J gene TRBJ2-3; 11 bases match TRBD2. This CDR3 comprises 16 residues. In germline, CDR1 is LNHNV, CDR2 YYDKDF (reference sequence). DNA for the CDR3: TGCGCCACCAGCGGGGGACTAGCGGCTAGCACAGATACGCAGTATTTT. Its translation is CATSGGLAASTDTQYF.

V gene TRBV5-1 combines with J gene TRBJ1-3; 11 bases match TRBD1. Trimming took 3 bases from V and 7 from J; bases not matched to a gene: 6. This CDR3 is 15 amino acids long. Germline-derived CDR1 and CDR2 are SGHRS and YFSETQ. The CDR3 region has the DNA TGCGCCAGCAGCTCAACCGGGACAGGGGGGAACACCATATATTTT. This sequence encodes CASSSTGTGGNTIYF.

The V call is TRBV23-1, the J call TRBJ2-5; possible D gene TRBD1, 5 bases. TRBV23-1 is an ORF, with its function uncertain. Trimming removed 8 bases at V and 0 bases at J, with 16 bases between. This CDR3 spans 15 amino acids. The CDR3 sequence: CASVKGKTYQETQYF. CDR3 DNA: TGCGCCAGCGTCAAGGGGAAGACATACCAAGAGACCCAGTACTTC.

V and J are TRBV2 and TRBJ1-4, with 7 bases matching TRBD1. J lost 4 bases, V lost 6 bases, and 8 bases had no gene match. The germline CDR1 and CDR2 sequences are SNHLY and FYNNEI. There are 15 residues in the CDR3. DNA of the CDR3: TGTGCCAGCAGAGTAGGGACAGCGAGTAATGAAAAACTGTTTTTT. Its protein product is CASRVGTASNEKLFF. Based on the CDR3 plus reference TRBV2 and TRBJ1-4, the full variable domain is EPEVTQTPSHQVTQMGQEVILRCVPISNHLYFYWYRQILGQKVEFLVSFYNNEISEKSEIFDDQFSVERPDGSNFTLKIRSTKLEDSAMYFCASRVGTASNEKLFFGSGTQLSVL.

The chain joins TRBV18 to TRBJ1-6, with 10 bases identical to TRBD1. The CDR3 consists of 17 residues. CDR1 and CDR2 from the germline V gene are KGHSH and LQKENI. With V trimmed by 4 bases and J by 0 bases, 3 bases remained unmatched. The CDR3: CASSLDRGFSYNSPLHF. DNA of the CDR3: TGTGCCAGCTCACTGGACAGGGGGTTCTCCTATAATTCACCCCTCCACTTT.